These 4 T cell receptor beta chains originate from one sample sequenced in a study of T cell responses to AZD1222 COVID-19 vaccine. Clones were read by immunoSEQ multiplex PCR, and TCRdb kept only the in-frame ones, dropping some. The sample has 150,000 to 200,000 clones, less than 95% seen once. The material sequenced was peripheral blood, taken 28 days after the second AZD1222 dose. The receptors originated from an adult who received the AZD1222 COVID-19 vaccine.

The chain is built from TRBV10-3 and TRBJ1-6; D is perhaps TRBD1 (5 bases). V dropped 5 bases and J dropped 8 bases, with 19 bases sitting between them. Germline V lookup: CDR1 ENHRY, CDR2 SYGVKD. The CDR3 is 16 residues long. The CDR3: CAISPAPPGRDSPLHF. CDR3 in DNA: TGTGCCATCAGTCCGGCACCACCGGGACGGGATTCACCCCTCCACTTT.

This chain links TRBV18 with TRBJ2-1; D not certain. This CDR3 spans 13 amino acids. Trimming left V 3 bases short and J 9 bases short, with 12 bases between. From germline, CDR1 is KGHSH and CDR2 LQKENI. The CDR3 DNA sequence: TGTGCCAGCTCACCGTTGGCGTCGGGTGAGCAGTTCTTC. Amino acids: CASSPLASGEQFF.

J is TRBJ1-6 and V is TRBV3-1 (or the pseudogene TRBV3-2), with a possible D match to TRBD1 (6 bases). V gave up 1 base and J gave up 10 bases, with 14 bases separating them. The CDR3 contains 15 residues. CDR1 is LGHDT and CDR2 is YNNKEL in the germline V gene (reference sequence). The chain's CDR3 is CASSQGVGGNSPLHF. The CDR3 DNA is TGTGCCAGCAGCCAAGGGGTAGGGGGAAACTCACCCCTCCACTTT.

The chain employs TRBV6-5 and TRBJ2-1, with D tentatively TRBD1 (6 bases). The CDR3 is made up of 16 amino acids. Looked up from germline, CDR1 is MNHEY and CDR2 is SVGAGI. Trimming removed 0 bases from V and 1 base from J, with 10 bases in between. The CDR3 DNA is TGTGCCAGCAGTTACTCGCTACAGGGATCCTACAATGAGCAGTTCTTC. This encodes CASSYSLQGSYNEQFF.